The 25 T cell receptor beta chains below all came from one sample that was sequenced in a study of tumor and adjacent non-tumor tissue in lung cancer. The template was RNA from unsorted bulk tissue. TCRbeta libraries were built with three rounds of nested PCR, modified from ARM-PCR. TCRdb redid the calling of the multiplex PCR reads with MiXCR, one entry per CDR3 protein. The repertoire includes about 93,000 distinct CDR3 sequences, less than 80% of them detected once, and about 16% sits in the top ten. Input material: lung tumor tissue. Receptor source: a man between 60 and 75 years old with non-small cell lung cancer.

Turning to this clonotype: At one boundary the junction diverges from the germline segment, which might be a read error. The V call is TRBV11-3, the J call TRBJ1-3, with D unclear. The CDR3 extends over 17 amino acids. Germline assignment: CDR1 SGHNT and CDR2 YENEEA. CDR3 in amino acids: CANSSAGNRRSGNTIYF. Here the CDR3 DNA reads TGCGCCAACAGTTCTGCGGGGAACAGACGCTCTGGAAACACCATATATTTT. Full variable domain (outside the CDR3, taken from reference TRBV11-3 and TRBJ1-3): EAGVVQSPRYKIIEKKQPVAFWCNPISGHNTLYWYLQNLGQGPELLIRYENEEAVDDSQLPKDRFSAERLKGVDSTLKIQPAELGDSAVYLCANSSAGNRRSGNTIYFGEGSWLTVV.

As to this clonotype: An end of the junction does not agree with germline; a read error may underlie this. This rearrangement joins TRBV10-3 to TRBJ2-2; TRBD1 aligns across 9 bases. Germline assignment: CDR1 ENHRY and CDR2 SYGVKD. The CDR3 is 15 amino acids. CDR3 protein: CAISHTGGNTGELFF. CDR3 DNA: TGTGCCATCAGCCATACAGGGGGCAACACCGGGGAGCTATTTTTT.

Points on this clonotype: This CDR3 is missing its conserved last phenylalanine or tryptophan, likely due to a read error. The CDR3 nucleotides are TGTGCCAGCAGCCAAGACGGGACAATGAGCAATCAGCCCCAGCATTAT. It codes for CASSQDGTMSNQPQHY. V and J are TRBV4-2 and TRBJ1-5; weak D call: TRBD1 (6 bases). This CDR3 is 16 amino acids long. Germline lookup yields CDR1 LGHNA and CDR2 YNFKEQ. V was clipped by 0 bases and J by 1 base, with 10 bases between them.

The chain couples TRBV30 to TRBJ1-1; D gene uncertain. Germline V gene sequence: CDR1 GTSNPN, CDR2 SVGIG (reference sequence). V was trimmed by 3 bases and J by 6 bases, leaving 20 bases between them. The CDR3 contains 15 residues. Here the CDR3 reads CAWRTSDVMGAEAFF. CDR3 nucleotide sequence: TGTGCCTGGAGAACCTCGGACGTCATGGGCGCTGAAGCTTTCTTT.

Concerning this clonotype itself: A much more abundant neighbour one base away suggests this may be a read error. As DNA, the CDR3 is TGTGCCAGCAGAAGGATAGGGAACATTCAGTACTTC. The encoded protein is CASRRIGNIQYF. The genes are TRBV2 and TRBJ2-4; D not resolved. Germline assignment: CDR1 SNHLY and CDR2 FYNNEI. The CDR3 spans 12 residues. V was trimmed by 6 bases and J by 7 bases, leaving 10 bases between them.

This chain links TRBV6-6 with TRBJ1-5; D uncertain. The CDR3 length is 14 residues. CDR1 and CDR2 (germline): MNHNY, SVGAGI (reference sequence). The CDR3 loop is CNSSSSGSNQPQHF. The CDR3 region has the DNA TGTAACAGCAGTTCCTCCGGGAGCAATCAGCCCCAGCATTTT.

Note on this clonotype: Because the CDR3 is missing its conserved closing phenylalanine or tryptophan, this is likely a read error. Because the CDR3's place on the DNA is in doubt, the DNA is left out and the CDR3 is given as listed by TCRdb. This rearrangement joins TRBV12-3 or TRBV12-4 to TRBJ2-5; TRBD2 is the table's D call and was not checked against the DNA. Counting both end residues, the CDR3 totals 17 amino acids. CDR3 in amino acids: CASSSSGTNGSRETHYY.

Notes on this clonotype: The junction differs from germline at one of its ends, possibly a read error. This sequence joins TRBV11-3 and TRBJ2-1; 8 nucleotides agree with TRBD2. There are 15 residues in the CDR3. Per germline, CDR1 SGHNT and CDR2 YENEEA. CDR3 DNA: TGTGCCAGCAGAAGGAGTAGCGGGACTTCCAATGAGCAATTCTTC. It specifies CASRRSSGTSNEQFF.

Comments on this clonotype: Sequence at one end of the junction differs from germline and may be a read error. The V gene is TRBV13, the J gene TRBJ2-7, with 10 positions matching TRBD1. This CDR3 is 16 amino acids long. Germline lookup yields CDR1 PRHDT and CDR2 FYEKMQ (reference sequence). CDR3 in DNA: TGTGCCAACAGCTTAGGTGGGACAGGGGATTCCTACGAGCAGTACTTC. It encodes CANSLGGTGDSYEQYF. The full variable domain, rest sourced from reference TRBV13 and TRBJ2-7, is AAGVIQSPRHLIKEKRETATLKCYPIPRHDTVYWYQQGPGQDPQFLISFYEKMQSDKGSIPDRFSAQQFSDYHSELNMSSLELGDSALYFCANSLGGTGDSYEQYFGPGTRLTVT.

The chain recombines TRBV5-1 with TRBJ2-1; 10 bases fit TRBD2. This CDR3 region has 16 residues. Trimming removed 4 bases from V and 2 bases from J; junction bases left unmatched: 6. The germline gives CDR1 SGHRS, CDR2 YFSETQ. In nucleotides, the CDR3 is TGCGCCAGCAGCACTATAGCGGGAGGTGCCTACAATGAGCAGTTCTTC. Protein sequence: CASSTIAGGAYNEQFF.

The chain joins TRBV6-1 to TRBJ2-2; no clear D gene. The length of the CDR3 is 13 residues. Trimming removed 9 bases at V and 8 bases at J, with 16 bases between. Germline V gene lookup returns CDR1 MNHNS and CDR2 SASEGT. The CDR3 DNA is TGTGCCAGTGGTGGAATAGTTTTTGGGGAGCTGTTTTTT. Its protein is CASGGIVFGELFF.

Details on this clonotype: A read error is likely, as this CDR3 ends without the conserved phenylalanine or tryptophan. The genes are TRBV4-1 and TRBJ1-5; 7 nucleotides agree with TRBD1. V shed 4 bases, J shed 2 bases, and the junction held 8 bases outside the gene matches. The CDR3 extends over 16 amino acids. CDR1 is MGHRA, CDR2 YSYEKL, per germline. CDR3 in DNA: TGCGCCAGCAGCCTAGCAGGGGGATGGGGCAATCAGCCCCAGCATTCT. Encoded protein: CASSLAGGWGNQPQHS.

The CDR3 loop is CASRTRADRGESGYTF. The CDR3 DNA reads TGTGCCAGCAGAACCCGAGCCGACAGGGGGGAAAGTGGCTACACCTTC. This rearrangement joins TRBV6-5 to TRBJ1-2; TRBD1 agrees at 9 bases. V gave up 6 bases and J gave up 7 bases; unmatched junction bases: 15. The CDR3 runs 16 residues. In germline, CDR1 is MNHEY, CDR2 SVGAGI.

This clonotype was seen once. This chain uses TRBV6-5 with TRBJ2-7; D gene ambiguous. Deletions cut 1 base from V and 6 bases from J, with 16 bases between. This CDR3 is 15 amino acids long. Germline CDR1 reads MNHEY; CDR2 reads SVGAGI. The CDR3 sequence: CASSYYQCRTCEQYF. CDR3 coding DNA: TGTGCCAGCAGTTACTACCAATGTCGCACTTGCGAGCAGTACTTC.

About this clonotype: The junction shows a germline mismatch at one end, possibly a read error. This chain connects TRBV4-1 to TRBJ1-5, with no clear D. Germline V gene sequence: CDR1 MGHRA, CDR2 YSYEKL. This CDR3 is built from 15 residues. The DNA for the CDR3 is TGCACCAGCAGCCATGAGGAGTCCCGGAATCAGCCCCAGCATTTT. Translation gives CTSSHEESRNQPQHF.

A remark on this clonotype: Sequence at one end of the junction differs from germline and may be a read error. V is TRBV4-2 and J is TRBJ2-3; 11 bases are a match to TRBD2. The CDR3 spans 17 residues. Germline CDR1 is LGHNA and CDR2 is YNFKEQ. The DNA for the CDR3 is TGTGCCAGCAGCCAACAAGTACTAGCGGGAGAAACAGATACGCACTATTTT. Its protein is CASSQQVLAGETDTHYF.

The chain combines TRBV28 with TRBJ2-1; no firm D call. From germline, CDR1 is MDHEN and CDR2 SYDVKM. Trimming took off 2 bases at V and 8 bases at J, with 13 bases between the two ends. The CDR3 totals 14 residues. CDR3 residues: CASSLVSNGDEQFF. DNA for the CDR3: TGTGCCAGCAGTTTAGTGAGTAACGGTGATGAGCAGTTCTTC.

On this clonotype itself: It may be a read error: a sequence one base away is much more abundant. The gene calls are TRBV5-6 and TRBJ2-3, with 8 bases identical to TRBD2. The CDR3 has 14 amino acids. V was clipped by 4 bases and J by 5 bases; unmatched bases: 6. Germline CDR1 is SGHDT and CDR2 is YYEEEE. In nucleotides, the CDR3 is TGTGCCAGCAGCCTTCGGGGGGGGGGAGATACGCAGTATTTT. Its translation: CASSLRGGGDTQYF. Combining the CDR3 with reference TRBV5-6 and TRBJ2-3 gives the whole variable domain DAGVTQSPTHLIKTRGQQVTLRCSPKSGHDTVSWYQQALGQGPQFIFQYYEEEERQRGNFPDRFSGHQFPNYSSELNVNALLLGDSALYLCASSLRGGGDTQYFGPGTRLTVL.

This clonotype appeared many times. The genes are TRBV6-5 and TRBJ2-1; D is perhaps TRBD1 (5 bases). Germline V lookup: CDR1 MNHEY, CDR2 SVGAGI. The CDR3 covers 15 residues. Trimming cost V 4 bases and J 1 base, with 11 bases left between them. The DNA of the CDR3 is TGTGCCAGCAGTTTCAGGGCTACATCCTACAATGAGCAGTTCTTC. Translated, it gives CASSFRATSYNEQFF.

In the case of this clonotype: A much larger clone differs by one base, so this may be a read error. V and J are TRBV20-1 and TRBJ1-2; TRBD1 matches 7 bases. Germline assignment: CDR1 DFQATT and CDR2 SNEGSKA (reference sequence). The CDR3 has 12 amino acids. The DNA of the CDR3 is TGCACTGCTAGAGGGGGCGCTTTTGGCTACACCTTC. This translates into CTARGGAFGYTF.

Comment on this clonotype: At one end the junction does not follow the germline gene, possibly because of a read error. The chain combines TRBV20-1 with TRBJ1-5; 8 nucleotides match TRBD1. CDR1 is DFQATT and CDR2 is SNEGSKA in the germline V gene (reference sequence). The CDR3 is 15 residues long. CDR3 in amino acids: CSVRDGTGGNQPQHF. The CDR3 coding sequence is TGCAGTGTTAGAGATGGGACAGGAGGTAATCAGCCCCAGCATTTT.

The chain has TRBV6-1 and TRBJ1-1; a weak D match, TRBD1 (6 bases). The CDR3 is made up of 14 amino acids. In germline, CDR1 is MNHNS, CDR2 SASEGT. V was shortened by 10 bases and J by 8 bases, with 23 bases between the two germline ends. The CDR3 sequence is CANINGGGGTEAFF. The CDR3, as DNA: TGTGCCAACATTAACGGGGGCGGAGGCACAGAAGCTTTCTTT.

The rearrangement links TRBV4-3 to TRBJ2-7; 8 nucleotides match TRBD1. CDR1 is LGHNA, CDR2 YSLEER, per germline. The CDR3 has 13 residues. The ends lost 6 bases at V and 6 bases at J; junction bases unmatched: 7. CDR3 sequence reads: CASSHDRGFEQYF. CDR3 coding DNA: TGCGCCAGCAGTCACGACAGGGGCTTCGAGCAGTACTTC.

For this clonotype: This sequence may be a read error, since a much larger clone differs from it by one base. The V gene is TRBV29-1, the J gene TRBJ2-7; 7 positions match TRBD2. V was pared by 7 bases and J by 6 bases, with 9 bases of the junction left unmatched. Germline-derived CDR1 and CDR2 are SQVTM and ANQGSEA. The CDR3 is 12 residues long. CDR3 DNA: TGCAGCGCCGGGGGGACGAACCCCGAGCAGTACTTC. Protein: CSAGGTNPEQYF.

By share, this clonotype counts as medium-sized. This chain connects TRBV11-1 to TRBJ2-4, with 9 bases that match TRBD1. CDR3 length: 15 residues. CDR1 is SGHAT, CDR2 FQDESV, per germline (reference sequence). The trim removed 6 bases at V and 6 bases at J, leaving 9 bases unmatched. DNA for the CDR3: TGTGCCAGCAGTTCCACAGGGGGCCCGGGAAACATTCAGTACTTC. Protein product: CASSSTGGPGNIQYF.